Below, 13 T cell receptor beta chains from the same sample are listed, as sequenced in a study of T cells in Graves' hyperthyroidism and ophthalmopathy. What was amplified from RNA transcripts were TCR beta CDR3 regions. TCR CDR3 regions were first amplified by RT-PCR with HTBI primers. TCRdb re-derived calls from the multiplex PCR reads in MiXCR, one entry per CDR3 protein. This sample has 500,000 to 750,000 distinct CDR3 sequences, with 14% found just once. What was sequenced was blood. The receptor source for this set is a woman under 30 with Graves' ophthalmopathy.

This clonotype appeared many times. The chain couples TRBV11-2 to TRBJ2-2; 12 nucleotides line up with TRBD2. Germline lookup yields CDR1 SGHAT and CDR2 FQNNGV. V lost 6 bases and J lost 6; bases outside the gene matches: 5. CDR3 length: 15 residues. The CDR3 loop is CASRKLAGGPGELFF. CDR3 sequence (DNA): TGTGCCAGCAGAAAACTAGCGGGAGGTCCCGGGGAGCTGTTTTTT.

The V call is TRBV24-1, the J call TRBJ2-1; maybe TRBD1 (6 bases). V lost 4 bases to trimming and J lost 6 bases, with 30 bases between them. Germline assignment: CDR1 KGHDR and CDR2 SFDVKD. The CDR3 covers 20 residues. The CDR3 DNA sequence: TGTGCCACCAGTGAGGCAGGGGCCAGCTCCCCCCCGGACAGCCCCAATGAGCAGTTCTTC. Translated, it gives CATSEAGASSPPDSPNEQFF.

This clonotype came up many times. The V call is TRBV7-3, the J call TRBJ2-1, with 7 positions matching TRBD1. V lost 4 bases and J lost 1; bases outside the gene matches: 7. The CDR3 runs 16 residues. The germline V gene has CDR1 SGHTA and CDR2 FQGTGA. The CDR3 here is CASSSLGGGSYNEQFF. In DNA form, the CDR3 reads TGTGCCAGCAGCTCCCTAGGGGGCGGGTCCTACAATGAGCAGTTCTTC. The full variable domain, in which reference TRBV7-3 and TRBJ2-1 provide the parts outside the CDR3, is GAGVSQTPSNKVTEKGKYVELRCDPISGHTALYWYRQSLGQGPEFLIYFQGTGAADDSGLPNDRFFAVRPEGSVSTLKIQRTERGDSAVYLCASSSLGGGSYNEQFFGPGTRLTVL.

The chain has TRBV20-1 and TRBJ2-1; 12 bases fit TRBD2. The V gene's germline CDR1 is DFQATT and CDR2 SNEGSKA (reference sequence). This CDR3 is 13 amino acids long. The V gene end was trimmed by 5 bases and the J gene end by 7 bases; junction bases not matched to a gene: 3. CDR3 sequence (DNA): TGCAGTGCTGCTAGCGGGAGGGGGAATGAGCAGTTCTTC. Its protein product is CSAASGRGNEQFF.

This clonotype was found many times. This chain links TRBV5-1 with TRBJ2-2, with D unclear. Germline V gene sequence: CDR1 SGHRS, CDR2 YFSETQ. This CDR3 contains 16 residues. The V and J ends lost 5 bases and 1 base respectively, with 15 bases between them. CDR3 loop: CASSPINGENTGELFF. For the CDR3, the DNA is TGCGCCAGCAGTCCCATTAACGGAGAGAACACCGGGGAGCTGTTTTTT.

The sample holds many counts of this clonotype. V usage is TRBV7-8 and J usage is TRBJ2-7; 8 bases align to TRBD2. V lost 1 base, J lost 3 bases, and 8 bases stayed unmatched. Germline V gene lookup returns CDR1 SGHVS and CDR2 FQNEAQ. The CDR3 totals 16 residues. The DNA of the CDR3 is TGTGCCAGCAGCTTAGTCGAGCGGGAGAACAACTACGAGCAGTACTTC. Residues: CASSLVERENNYEQYF.

This clonotype has ten or more counts. The V call is TRBV6-5, the J call TRBJ2-1; 7 bases line up with TRBD2. Germline-derived CDR1 and CDR2 are MNHEY and SVGAGI. V trimming: 0 bases; J trimming: 5 bases; junction bases outside the gene matches: 13. This CDR3 is 18 amino acids long. As DNA, the CDR3 is TGTGCCAGCAGTTACTCCCCCCTCAGACTAGCAGCCCACAATGAGCAGTTCTTC. Translating it yields CASSYSPLRLAAHNEQFF.

This clonotype came up many times. This chain joins TRBV5-8 and TRBJ2-3; 11 nucleotides match TRBD2. The ends lost 2 bases at V and 0 bases at J; junction bases unmatched: 2. CDR1 is SGHTS, CDR2 YDEGEE, per germline. This CDR3 region has 16 residues. Here the CDR3 reads CASSFWTSGSTDTQYF. CDR3 sequence (DNA): TGTGCCAGCAGCTTTTGGACTAGCGGGAGCACAGATACGCAGTATTTT.

This chain's CDR3 is CAGRTGTMNTEAFF. The DNA of the CDR3 is TGTGCCGGGCGGACAGGGACCATGAACACTGAAGCTTTCTTT. V and J are TRBV7-9 and TRBJ1-1, with TRBD1 matching over 8 bases. Per the germline V gene, CDR1 is SEHNR and CDR2 is FQNEAQ (reference sequence). V lost 11 bases, J lost 0 bases, and 8 bases stayed unmatched. This CDR3 has 14 amino acids.

This clonotype appeared many times. This rearrangement joins TRBV5-5 to TRBJ1-5; a possible D gene is TRBD1 (5 bases). The length of the CDR3 is 15 residues. Germline assignment: CDR1 SGHKS and CDR2 YYEKEE (reference sequence). Between the trimmed V and J ends, which lost 4 bases and 0 bases, there was a span of 11 bases. The CDR3 protein is CASSGGVGSNQPQHF. CDR3 sequence (DNA): TGTGCCAGCAGCGGAGGGGTAGGTAGCAATCAGCCCCAGCATTTT.

The chain recombines TRBV29-1 with TRBJ1-5, with D possibly matching TRBD1 (5 bases). Germline CDR1 and CDR2: SQVTM and ANQGSEA. Between the trimmed V and J ends, which lost 6 bases and 4 bases, there was a span of 10 bases. The length of the CDR3 is 12 residues. The CDR3 loop is CSVEEGNQPQHF. The CDR3 bases are TGCAGCGTCGAGGAGGGGAATCAGCCCCAGCATTTT.

The J gene is TRBJ1-5, the V gene TRBV25-1; TRBD1 might be the D (5 bases). The CDR3 consists of 14 residues. Germline assignment: CDR1 MGHDK and CDR2 SYGVNS. V was clipped by 5 bases and J by 3 bases, with 11 bases between them. This chain's CDR3 is CASSFSGSNQPQHF. For the CDR3, the DNA is TGTGCCAGCAGTTTTTCAGGGTCCAATCAGCCCCAGCATTTT.

The rearrangement links TRBV19 to TRBJ2-2; 7 positions match TRBD2. After removal of 4 bases from V and 4 bases from J, the junction contained 6 bases not matched to a gene. This CDR3 is built from 15 residues. Germline values: CDR1 LNHDA, CDR2 SQIVND (reference sequence). CDR3 DNA sequence: TGTGCCAGTAGTAACTTGGCTAGCGGCACCGGGGAGCTGTTTTTT. As protein: CASSNLASGTGELFF.